These 10 T cell receptor beta chains share one sample of origin, sequenced in a study of OX40 agonist ivuxolimab in advanced cancers. Data came from immunoSEQ multiplex PCR; TCRdb stores just in-frame clones and leaves some out. The sample consists of fewer than 80,000 clones, about 91% of them appearing once. Sequencing used CD4+ or CD8+ T cells sorted from blood, obtained in a trial of the OX40 agonist ivuxolimab. Receptor source: an adult with an advanced solid tumor such as melanoma, head and neck, liver or kidney cancer.

This rearrangement joins TRBV11-3 to TRBJ2-3, with D possibly being TRBD1 (6 bases). The CDR3 is 14 amino acids. V was clipped by 2 bases and J by 0 bases, with 6 bases between them. The germline CDR1 and CDR2 sequences are SGHNT and YENEEA. The CDR3 coding sequence is TGTGCCAGCAGCTTACAGGGGAGCACAGATACGCAGTATTTT. Protein sequence: CASSLQGSTDTQYF.

The chain links TRBV5-8 to TRBJ1-2, with a tentative D call TRBD1 (6 bases). The CDR3 covers 15 residues. The ends were cut back, 2 bases at V and 1 base at J, with 12 bases in the middle. Germline V gene sequence: CDR1 SGHTS, CDR2 YDEGEE. This CDR3 reads CASSLGTRGNYGYTF. The CDR3 nucleotides read TGTGCCAGCAGCTTAGGTACCAGGGGTAACTATGGCTACACCTTC.

The V and J genes are TRBV2 and TRBJ1-5, with a tentative D call TRBD1 (5 bases). Trimming took off 3 bases at V and 4 bases at J, with 10 bases between the two ends. CDR3 size: 14 residues. Germline-derived CDR1 and CDR2 are SNHLY and FYNNEI. The CDR3 here is CASSDRTPNQPQHF. CDR3 nucleotides: TGTGCCAGCAGTGATCGGACACCAAATCAGCCCCAGCATTTT. The full variable domain, its missing parts supplied by reference TRBV2 and TRBJ1-5, is EPEVTQTPSHQVTQMGQEVILRCVPISNHLYFYWYRQILGQKVEFLVSFYNNEISEKSEIFDDQFSVERPDGSNFTLKIRSTKLEDSAMYFCASSDRTPNQPQHFGDGTRLSIL.

The chain uses TRBV5-4 and TRBJ2-1; 12 nucleotides agree with TRBD2. The CDR3 contains 18 residues. Germline V gene lookup returns CDR1 SGHNT and CDR2 YYREEE (reference sequence). J gave up 7 bases and V 3 bases, and 14 bases lay outside the gene matches. The CDR3, as DNA: TGTGCCAGCAGCTCCGGGGGTCCGACTAGCGGGGGATTTAATGAGCAGTTCTTC. This encodes CASSSGGPTSGGFNEQFF.

V is TRBV29-1 and J is TRBJ2-7, with D possibly matching TRBD2 (6 bases). The CDR3 has 14 residues. Trimming took 4 bases from V and 6 from J, leaving 19 bases between them. Germline V gene sequence: CDR1 SQVTM, CDR2 ANQGSEA. The CDR3 DNA is TGCAGCGTTGGGGGGGATGCGTCGGGTTTCGAGCAGTACTTC. Amino acids: CSVGGDASGFEQYF.

The chain recombines TRBV27 with TRBJ1-5; D might be TRBD1 (5 bases). Germline V lookup: CDR1 MNHEY, CDR2 SMNVEV (reference sequence). The CDR3 runs to 13 residues. V was pared by 0 bases and J by 11 bases, with 11 bases between. CDR3: CASSLSPGGTQHF. Here the CDR3 DNA reads TGTGCCAGCAGTTTATCCCCCGGGGGGACCCAGCATTTT.

This rearrangement joins TRBV7-9 to TRBJ2-1; D unresolved. The V gene's germline CDR1 is SEHNR and CDR2 FQNEAQ (reference sequence). The CDR3 spans 14 residues. With 5 bases removed from V and 5 bases from J, the gap between germline ends came to 13 bases. For the CDR3, the DNA is TGTGCCAGCAGCCTATGGCTCGCGGACAATGAGCAGTTCTTC. It specifies CASSLWLADNEQFF.

CDR3 amino acids: CASSYRGRLVGGKAFF. The CDR3, as DNA: TGTGCCAGCAGTTACAGGGGGCGCCTAGTCGGGGGTAAGGCTTTCTTT. This chain joins TRBV6-5 and TRBJ1-1; TRBD1 aligns across 7 bases. Germline CDR1 and CDR2: MNHEY and SVGAGI. CDR3 length: 16 residues. V lost 2 bases to trimming and J lost 11 bases; unmatched junction nucleotides: 17.

As regards this clone: Compared with germline, one end of the junction differs, possibly owing to a read error. V and J are TRBV6-5 and TRBJ1-1; D is possibly TRBD1 (5 bases). This CDR3 contains 12 residues. Germline CDR1 is MNHEY and CDR2 is SVGAGI. The CDR3 coding sequence is TGTGCCAGCAGTCCGAGGGACTCTGAGGCTTTCTTT. Translation gives CASSPRDSEAFF.

The chain has TRBV28 and TRBJ1-6; no clear D gene. Germline CDR1 and CDR2: MDHEN and SYDVKM. CDR3 length: 15 amino acids. V shed 6 bases and J shed 5 bases, with 14 bases lying between them. The CDR3 DNA is TGTGCCAGCAGCCCCGGGCAGGCCAATAATTCACCCCTCCACTTT. Translation: CASSPGQANNSPLHF.